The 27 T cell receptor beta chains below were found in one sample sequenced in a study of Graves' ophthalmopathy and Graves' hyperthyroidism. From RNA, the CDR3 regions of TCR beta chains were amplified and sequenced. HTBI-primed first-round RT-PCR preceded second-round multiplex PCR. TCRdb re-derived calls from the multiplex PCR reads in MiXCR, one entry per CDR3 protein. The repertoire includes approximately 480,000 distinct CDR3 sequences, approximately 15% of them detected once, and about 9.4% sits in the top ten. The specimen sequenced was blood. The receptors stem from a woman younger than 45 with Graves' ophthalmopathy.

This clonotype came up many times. The CDR3: CASSLGLGLVGETQYF. The DNA of the CDR3 is TGCGCCAGCAGCTTGGGACTGGGACTGGTGGGAGAGACCCAGTACTTC. The chain combines TRBV5-1 with TRBJ2-5; TRBD2 might be the D (6 bases). Germline CDR1 is SGHRS and CDR2 is YFSETQ. Deletions cut 0 bases from V and 4 bases from J, with 16 bases between. The CDR3 covers 16 residues.

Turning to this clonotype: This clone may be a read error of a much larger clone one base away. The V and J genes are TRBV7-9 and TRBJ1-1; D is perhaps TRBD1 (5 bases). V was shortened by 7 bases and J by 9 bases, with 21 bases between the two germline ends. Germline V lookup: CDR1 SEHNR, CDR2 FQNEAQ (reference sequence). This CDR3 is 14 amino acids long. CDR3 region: CASNGKGHRTKAFF. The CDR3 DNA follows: TGTGCCAGCAATGGTAAGGGGCACAGGACTAAAGCTTTCTTT. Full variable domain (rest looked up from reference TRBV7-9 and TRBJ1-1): DTGVSQNPRHKITKRGQNVTFRCDPISEHNRLYWYRQTLGQGPEFLTYFQNEAQLEKSRLLSDRFSAERPKGSFSTLEIQRTEQGDSAMYLCASNGKGHRTKAFFGQGTRLTVV.

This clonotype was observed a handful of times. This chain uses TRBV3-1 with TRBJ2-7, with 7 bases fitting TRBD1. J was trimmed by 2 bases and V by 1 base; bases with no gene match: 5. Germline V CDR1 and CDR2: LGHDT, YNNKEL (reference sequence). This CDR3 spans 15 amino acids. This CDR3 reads CASSQGSGQTYEQYF. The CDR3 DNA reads TGTGCCAGCAGCCAAGGGTCGGGACAGACCTACGAGCAGTACTTC.

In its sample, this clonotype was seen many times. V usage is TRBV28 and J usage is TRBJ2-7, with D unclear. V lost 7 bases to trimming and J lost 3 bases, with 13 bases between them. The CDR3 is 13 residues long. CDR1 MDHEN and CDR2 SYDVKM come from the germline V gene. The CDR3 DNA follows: TGTGCCAGCAAATCCCCCGCAGACTACGAGCAGTACTTC. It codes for CASKSPADYEQYF.

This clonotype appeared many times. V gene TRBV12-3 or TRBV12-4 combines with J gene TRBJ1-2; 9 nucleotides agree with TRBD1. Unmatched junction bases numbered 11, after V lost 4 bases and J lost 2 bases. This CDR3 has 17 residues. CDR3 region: CASSSTGGGGGNYGYTF. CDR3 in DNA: TGTGCCAGCAGTTCCACAGGGGGCGGGGGAGGGAACTATGGCTACACCTTC.

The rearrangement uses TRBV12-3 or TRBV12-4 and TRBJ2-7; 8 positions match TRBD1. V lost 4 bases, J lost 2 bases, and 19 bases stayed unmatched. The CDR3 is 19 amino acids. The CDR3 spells CASSSREGFRGRFTYEQYF. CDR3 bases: TGTGCCAGCAGTTCCCGTGAGGGTTTCAGGGGGCGATTTACCTACGAGCAGTACTTC.

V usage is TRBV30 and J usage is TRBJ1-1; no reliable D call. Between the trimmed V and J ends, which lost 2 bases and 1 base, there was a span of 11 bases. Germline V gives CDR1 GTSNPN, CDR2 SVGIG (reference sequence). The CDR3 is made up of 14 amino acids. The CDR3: CAWSLQRGNTEAFF. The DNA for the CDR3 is TGTGCCTGGAGTCTTCAGAGAGGGAACACTGAAGCTTTCTTT.

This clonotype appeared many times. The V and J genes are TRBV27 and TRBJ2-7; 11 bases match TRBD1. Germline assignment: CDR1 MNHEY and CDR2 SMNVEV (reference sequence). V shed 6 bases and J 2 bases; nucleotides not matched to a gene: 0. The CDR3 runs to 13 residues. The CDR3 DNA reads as TGTGCCAGCAGGGGACAGGGGGCCTACGAGCAGTACTTC. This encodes CASRGQGAYEQYF.

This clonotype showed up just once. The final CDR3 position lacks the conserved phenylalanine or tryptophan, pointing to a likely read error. In nucleotides, the CDR3 is TGTGCCAGCAGATACGGGACAGGGGGCTATAATTCACCCCTCCACCTT. It specifies CASRYGTGGYNSPLHL. The V call is TRBV2, the J call TRBJ1-6, with TRBD1 matching over 11 bases. The trim removed 6 bases at V and 3 bases at J, leaving 4 bases unmatched. The CDR3 covers 16 residues. Looked up from germline, CDR1 is SNHLY and CDR2 is FYNNEI.

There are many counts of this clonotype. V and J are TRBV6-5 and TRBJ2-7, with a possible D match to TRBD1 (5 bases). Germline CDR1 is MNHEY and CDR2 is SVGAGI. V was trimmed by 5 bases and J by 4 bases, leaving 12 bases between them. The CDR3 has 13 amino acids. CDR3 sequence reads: CASSNRFPYEQYF. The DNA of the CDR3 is TGTGCCAGCAGTAACAGGTTCCCTTACGAGCAGTACTTC.

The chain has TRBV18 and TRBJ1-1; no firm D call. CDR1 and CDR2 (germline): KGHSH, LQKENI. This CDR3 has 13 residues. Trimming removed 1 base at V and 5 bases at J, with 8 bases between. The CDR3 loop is CASSPQEGTEAFF. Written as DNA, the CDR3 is TGTGCCAGCTCACCACAGGAAGGGACTGAAGCTTTCTTT. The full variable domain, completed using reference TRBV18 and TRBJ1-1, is NAGVMQNPRHLVRRRGQEARLRCSPMKGHSHVYWYRQLPEEGLKFMVYLQKENIIDESGMPKERFSAEFPKEGPSILRIQQVVRGDSAAYFCASSPQEGTEAFFGQGTRLTVV.

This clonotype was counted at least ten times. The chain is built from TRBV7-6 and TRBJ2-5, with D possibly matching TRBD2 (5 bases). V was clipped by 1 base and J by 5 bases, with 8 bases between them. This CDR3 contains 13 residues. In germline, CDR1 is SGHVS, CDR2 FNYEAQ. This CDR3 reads CASSLGGFETQYF. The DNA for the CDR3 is TGTGCCAGCAGCTTAGGAGGGTTCGAGACCCAGTACTTC. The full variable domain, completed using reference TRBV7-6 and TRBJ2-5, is GAGVSQSPRYKVTKRGQDVALRCDPISGHVSLYWYRQALGQGPEFLTYFNYEAQQDKSGLPNDRFSAERPEGSISTLTIQRTEQRDSAMYRCASSLGGFETQYFGPGTRLLVL.

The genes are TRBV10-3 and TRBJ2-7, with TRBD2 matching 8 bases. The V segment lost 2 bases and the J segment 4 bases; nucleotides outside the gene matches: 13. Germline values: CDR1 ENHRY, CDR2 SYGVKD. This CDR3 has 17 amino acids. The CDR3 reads CAISEETGKREWYEQYF. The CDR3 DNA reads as TGTGCCATCAGTGAGGAAACAGGGAAGCGGGAGTGGTACGAGCAGTACTTC.

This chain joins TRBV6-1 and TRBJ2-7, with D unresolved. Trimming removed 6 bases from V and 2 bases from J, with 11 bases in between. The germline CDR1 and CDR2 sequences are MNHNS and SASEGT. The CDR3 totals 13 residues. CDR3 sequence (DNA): TGTGCCAGCAGAATTGGTGGGGCCTACGAGCAGTACTTC. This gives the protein CASRIGGAYEQYF.

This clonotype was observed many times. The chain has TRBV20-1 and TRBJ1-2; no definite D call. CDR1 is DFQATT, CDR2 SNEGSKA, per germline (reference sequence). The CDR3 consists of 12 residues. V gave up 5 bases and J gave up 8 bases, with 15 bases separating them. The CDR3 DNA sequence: TGCAGTGCTGGCGACCGGATTAAGGGCTACACCTTC. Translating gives CSAGDRIKGYTF.

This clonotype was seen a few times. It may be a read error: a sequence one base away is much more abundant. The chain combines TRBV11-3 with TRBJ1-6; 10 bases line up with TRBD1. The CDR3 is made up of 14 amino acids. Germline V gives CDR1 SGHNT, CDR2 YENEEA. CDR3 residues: CASSPRQGASHLHF. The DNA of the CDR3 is TGTGCCAGCAGCCCAAGACAGGGGGCTTCACACCTCCACTTT.

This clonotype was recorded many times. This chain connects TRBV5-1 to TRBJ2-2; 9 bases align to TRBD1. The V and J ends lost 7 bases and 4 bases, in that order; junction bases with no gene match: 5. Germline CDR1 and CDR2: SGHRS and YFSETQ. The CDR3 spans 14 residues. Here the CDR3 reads CASCDRGFTGELFF. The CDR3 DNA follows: TGCGCCAGCTGCGACAGGGGGTTCACCGGGGAGCTGTTTTTT.

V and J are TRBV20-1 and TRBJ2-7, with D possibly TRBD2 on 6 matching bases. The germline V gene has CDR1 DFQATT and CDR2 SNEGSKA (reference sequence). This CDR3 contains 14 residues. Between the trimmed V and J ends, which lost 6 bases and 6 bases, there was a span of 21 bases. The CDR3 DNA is TGCAGTGCCGCGGGGCTAGCCGGTTACGGCGAGCAGTACTTC. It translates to CSAAGLAGYGEQYF.

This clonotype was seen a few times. For the CDR3, the DNA is TGTGCCAGCAGCCTCCACATGGCTCAGGAGCCCCAGCATTTT. Protein: CASSLHMAQEPQHF. The chain has TRBV7-8 and TRBJ1-5; no definite D call. The V gene lost 5 bases and the J gene lost 8 bases, with 16 bases spanning the gap. This CDR3 has 14 residues. Germline-derived CDR1 and CDR2 are SGHVS and FQNEAQ.

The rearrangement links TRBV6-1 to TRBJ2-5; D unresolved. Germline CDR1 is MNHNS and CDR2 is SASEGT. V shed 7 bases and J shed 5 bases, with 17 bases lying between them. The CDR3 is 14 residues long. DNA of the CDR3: TGTGCCAGCACCCCGTCGTTTGGCTTGGAGACCCAGTACTTC. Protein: CASTPSFGLETQYF.

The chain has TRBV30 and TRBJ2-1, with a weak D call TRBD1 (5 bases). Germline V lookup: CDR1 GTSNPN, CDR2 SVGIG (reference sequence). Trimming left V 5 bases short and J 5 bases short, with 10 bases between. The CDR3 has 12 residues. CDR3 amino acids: CAWDSRDNEQFF. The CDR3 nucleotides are TGTGCCTGGGACAGCCGCGACAATGAGCAGTTCTTC.

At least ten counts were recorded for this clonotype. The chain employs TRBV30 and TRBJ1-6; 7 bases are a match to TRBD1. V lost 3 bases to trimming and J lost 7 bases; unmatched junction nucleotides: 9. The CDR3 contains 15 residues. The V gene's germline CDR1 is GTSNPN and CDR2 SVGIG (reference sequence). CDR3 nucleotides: TGTGCCTGGAGAGGGGTGACAGGGTTGAATTCACCCCTCCACTTT. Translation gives CAWRGVTGLNSPLHF.

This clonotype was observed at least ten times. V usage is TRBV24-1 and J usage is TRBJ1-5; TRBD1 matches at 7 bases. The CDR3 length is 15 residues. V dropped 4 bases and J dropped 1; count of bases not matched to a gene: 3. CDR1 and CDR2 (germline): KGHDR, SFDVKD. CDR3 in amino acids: CATSETGASNQPQHF. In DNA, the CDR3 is TGTGCCACCAGTGAAACAGGGGCGAGCAATCAGCCCCAGCATTTT.

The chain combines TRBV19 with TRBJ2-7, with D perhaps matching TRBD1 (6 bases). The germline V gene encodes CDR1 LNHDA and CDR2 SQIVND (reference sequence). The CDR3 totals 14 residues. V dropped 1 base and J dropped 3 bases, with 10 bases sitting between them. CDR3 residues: CASSIAGVGYEQYF. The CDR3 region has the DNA TGTGCCAGTAGTATAGCAGGGGTCGGCTACGAGCAGTACTTC. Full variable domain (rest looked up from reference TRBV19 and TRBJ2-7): DGGITQSPKYLFRKEGQNVTLSCEQNLNHDAMYWYRQDPGQGLRLIYYSQIVNDFQKGDIAEGYSVSREKKESFPLTVTSAQKNPTAFYLCASSIAGVGYEQYFGPGTRLTVT.

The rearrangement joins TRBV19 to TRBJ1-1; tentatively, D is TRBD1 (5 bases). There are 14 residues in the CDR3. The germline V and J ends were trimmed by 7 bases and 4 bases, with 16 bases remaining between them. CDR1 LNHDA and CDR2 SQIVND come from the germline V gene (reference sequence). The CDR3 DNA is TGTGCCAGTAAAAAGACAGCAGGAGTCACTGAAGCTTTCTTT. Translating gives CASKKTAGVTEAFF. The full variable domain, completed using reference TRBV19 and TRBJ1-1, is DGGITQSPKYLFRKEGQNVTLSCEQNLNHDAMYWYRQDPGQGLRLIYYSQIVNDFQKGDIAEGYSVSREKKESFPLTVTSAQKNPTAFYLCASKKTAGVTEAFFGQGTRLTVV.

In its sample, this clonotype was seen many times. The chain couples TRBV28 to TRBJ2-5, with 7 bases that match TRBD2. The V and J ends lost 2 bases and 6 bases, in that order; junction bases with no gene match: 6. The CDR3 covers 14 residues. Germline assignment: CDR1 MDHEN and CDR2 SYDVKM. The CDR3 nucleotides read TGTGCCAGCAGTTTACCAGGGAGGGCGAAGACCCAGTACTTC. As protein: CASSLPGRAKTQYF.

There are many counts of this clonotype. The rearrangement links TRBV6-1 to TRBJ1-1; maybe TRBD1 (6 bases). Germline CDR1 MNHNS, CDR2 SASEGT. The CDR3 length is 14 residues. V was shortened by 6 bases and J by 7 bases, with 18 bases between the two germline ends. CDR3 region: CASRNNRALGEAFF. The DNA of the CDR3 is TGTGCCAGCAGAAATAACAGGGCTCTTGGTGAAGCTTTCTTT.